This is a list of T cell receptor beta chains from one sample in a study of T cell changes during pregnancy in multiple sclerosis. Clones were sequenced by immunoSEQ multiplex PCR, and TCRdb holds only the in-frame ones, with some missing. The table has 40,000 to 55,000 clones, around 89% seen once. The material sequenced was CD8+ T cells from peripheral blood mononuclear cells, taken in the second trimester of pregnancy. The receptors shown here come from a female donor with multiple sclerosis, enrolled in a pregnancy study. Each CDR3 is given without its conserved first and last residue.

v_gene: TRBV5-1
j_gene: TRBJ2-7
CDR3aa: ASTPREGAFYEQY

v_gene: TRBV30
j_gene: TRBJ1-5
CDR3aa: AWNPHRVSFHSNQPQH

v_gene: TRBV19
j_gene: TRBJ2-3
CDR3aa: ASSPNRGGGADTQY

v_gene: TRBV4-1
j_gene: TRBJ2-7
CDR3aa: ASSPNAGGAQQY

v_gene: TRBV5-6
j_gene: TRBJ2-7
CDR3aa: ASSLRGQGGEQY

v_gene: TRBV6-1
j_gene: TRBJ2-5
CDR3aa: ASAVEGLKETQY

v_gene: TRBV14
j_gene: TRBJ2-7
CDR3aa: ASSRQGASSYEQY

v_gene: TRBV19
j_gene: TRBJ2-1
CDR3aa: ASSIIGGGPEQF

v_gene: TRBV15
j_gene: TRBJ2-6
CDR3aa: ATSRESGTGANVLT

v_gene: TRBV7-9
j_gene: TRBJ2-2
CDR3aa: ASSSGLAGTGELF

v_gene: TRBV9
j_gene: TRBJ2-2
CDR3aa: ASTGGRGELF

v_gene: TRBV9
j_gene: TRBJ2-3
CDR3aa: ASSVFSGESTDTQY

v_gene: TRBV15
j_gene: TRBJ1-3
CDR3aa: ATSRVRVQSGNTIY

v_gene: TRBV29-1
j_gene: TRBJ1-2
CDR3aa: SVEQPGDGYT

v_gene: TRBV6-6
j_gene: TRBJ2-5
CDR3aa: ASSWAPVDRGAQY

v_gene: TRBV29-1
j_gene: TRBJ2-1
CDR3aa: SVVLLAALSYNEQF

v_gene: TRBV7-6
j_gene: TRBJ2-1
CDR3aa: ASRGGVHEQF